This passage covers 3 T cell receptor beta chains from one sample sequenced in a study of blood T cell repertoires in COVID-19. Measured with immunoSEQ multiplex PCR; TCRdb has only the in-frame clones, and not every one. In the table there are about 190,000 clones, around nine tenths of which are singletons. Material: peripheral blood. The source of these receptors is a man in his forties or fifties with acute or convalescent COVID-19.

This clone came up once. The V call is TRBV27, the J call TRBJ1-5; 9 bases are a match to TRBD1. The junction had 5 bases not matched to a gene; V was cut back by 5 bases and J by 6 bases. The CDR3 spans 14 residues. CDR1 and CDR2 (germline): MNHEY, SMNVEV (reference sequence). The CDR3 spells CASSPTGGFQPQHF. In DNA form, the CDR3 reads TGTGCCAGCAGTCCCACAGGGGGCTTTCAGCCCCAGCATTTT.

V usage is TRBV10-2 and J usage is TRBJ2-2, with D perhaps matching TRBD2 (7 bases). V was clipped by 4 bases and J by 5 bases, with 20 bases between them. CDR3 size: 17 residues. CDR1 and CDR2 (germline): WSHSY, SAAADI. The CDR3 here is CASSVRRGAYGTGELFF. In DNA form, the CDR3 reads TGCGCCAGCAGTGTTCGACGGGGGGCCTACGGAACCGGGGAGCTGTTTTTT.

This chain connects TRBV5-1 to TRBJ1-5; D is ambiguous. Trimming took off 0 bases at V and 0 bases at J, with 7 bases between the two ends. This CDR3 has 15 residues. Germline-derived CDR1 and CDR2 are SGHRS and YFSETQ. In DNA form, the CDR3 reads TGCGCCAGCAGCTTGGCCCCCAATAGCAATCAGCCCCAGCATTTT. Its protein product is CASSLAPNSNQPQHF.